The 27 T cell receptor beta chains listed next were all sequenced from one sample in a study of blood T cells in healthy people across ages. A second PCR of roughly 6 to 12 cycles used a sample-barcoded 5' primer and a J-beta primer mix. TCRdb reprocessed the 5' RACE reads via MiXCR and lists one record per CDR3 protein. The repertoire has roughly 700,000 distinct CDR3 sequences, roughly 30% of them found once; the top ten carry 15%. Input material: blood. The source of these receptors is a woman over 75 in good health.

This clonotype appeared many times. The chain's CDR3 is CASSLSPPGTGNEQYF. The DNA of the CDR3 is TGTGCCAGCAGTTTATCCCCTCCCGGGACAGGGAACGAGCAGTACTTC. V usage is TRBV27 and J usage is TRBJ2-7, with TRBD1 matching over 9 bases. With V trimmed by 0 bases and J by 5 bases, 8 bases remained unmatched. Germline V gene data show CDR1 as MNHEY and CDR2 as SMNVEV (reference sequence). The length of the CDR3 is 16 residues.

Many counts were recorded for this clonotype. The chain couples TRBV20-1 to TRBJ1-5; D is perhaps TRBD1 (5 bases). This CDR3 is 15 amino acids long. The ends were cut back, 3 bases at V and 2 bases at J, with 14 bases in the middle. Germline assignment: CDR1 DFQATT and CDR2 SNEGSKA (reference sequence). In DNA form, the CDR3 reads TGCAGTGCTAGGAAGGTCGTGGGGCGCAATCAGCCCCAGCATTTT. Protein product: CSARKVVGRNQPQHF.

Worth noting for this clonotype: One end of the junction does not line up with germline, which may come from a read error. CDR3 region: CASSTTLTGSETQYF. Written as DNA, the CDR3 is TGTGCCAGCTCAACAACATTGACGGGTAGCGAGACTCAGTACTTC. The chain couples TRBV18 to TRBJ2-5, with D tentatively TRBD2 (5 bases). The V gene's germline CDR1 is KGHSH and CDR2 LQKENI. The CDR3 runs 15 residues.

This clonotype has a count of ten or more. The gene calls are TRBV20-1 and TRBJ2-5; D is perhaps TRBD2 (6 bases). Germline lookup yields CDR1 DFQATT and CDR2 SNEGSKA (reference sequence). V was pared by 5 bases and J by 3 bases, with 16 bases between. The CDR3 runs to 14 residues. CDR3 loop: CSASRGTGEETQYF. The CDR3 DNA follows: TGCAGTGCTTCCCGTGGGACGGGAGAAGAGACCCAGTACTTC.

This clonotype occurred once. A much bigger clone sits one base away, suggesting this may be a read error. The chain links TRBV2 to TRBJ2-5; 7 bases map to TRBD1. CDR3 length: 14 amino acids. CDR1 SNHLY and CDR2 FYNNEI come from the germline V gene. The junction had 22 bases not matched to a gene; V was cut back by 11 bases and J by 13 bases. The CDR3 DNA sequence: TGTGCCTGCCAATACCCGGGACAGCTCGCTCTTCCGTACTTC. Translation gives CACQYPGQLALPYF.

Of note for this clonotype: This clone may be a read error of a much larger clone one base away. The chain is built from TRBV5-1 and TRBJ2-7, with D possibly called TRBD1 or TRBD2 (5 bases each). Germline V gives CDR1 SGHRS, CDR2 YFSETQ. This CDR3 is 16 amino acids long. V was trimmed by 1 base and J by 5 bases, leaving 19 bases between them. The CDR3 protein is CASSLFGATIGNEQYF. The CDR3 DNA is TGCGCCAGCAGCTTGTTCGGGGCGACTATCGGAAACGAGCAGTACTTC.

The chain uses TRBV11-2 and TRBJ2-1; D gene ambiguous. Trimming pared 1 base from V and 12 bases from J, leaving 7 bases between. The CDR3 is 11 residues long. Germline V gives CDR1 SGHAT, CDR2 FQNNGV. This CDR3 is CASSLVKRQFF. The CDR3 nucleotides are TGTGCCAGCAGCTTAGTGAAGCGGCAGTTCTTC.

This clonotype was seen ten or more times. V usage is TRBV5-1 and J usage is TRBJ2-3; D is uncertain. V was shortened by 3 bases and J by 2 bases, with 4 bases between the two germline ends. Germline V gene lookup returns CDR1 SGHRS and CDR2 YFSETQ. This CDR3 comprises 12 residues. CDR3 in amino acids: CASSYTTDTQYF. As DNA, the CDR3 is TGCGCCAGCAGCTACACCACAGATACGCAGTATTTT.

The rearrangement joins TRBV2 to TRBJ1-2; D remains unclear. There are 14 residues in the CDR3. V gave up 7 bases and J gave up 2 bases, with 14 bases separating them. Germline assignment: CDR1 SNHLY and CDR2 FYNNEI. The CDR3, as DNA: TGTGCCAGCAACACAGACCTTGGAAACTATGGCTACACCTTC. Translated: CASNTDLGNYGYTF.

The V and J genes are TRBV20-1 and TRBJ1-2; 7 positions match TRBD1. Germline loops: CDR1 DFQATT, CDR2 SNEGSKA (reference sequence). The CDR3 covers 13 residues. V lost 1 base, J lost 13 bases, and 12 bases stayed unmatched. Here the CDR3 reads CSARGWTGYGLTF. CDR3 bases: TGCAGTGCTAGAGGTTGGACAGGCTATGGCCTCACCTTC.

This clonotype was recorded many times. The junction shows a germline mismatch at one end, possibly a read error. The chain recombines TRBV7-2 with TRBJ2-7, with TRBD2 as a possible D gene (6 bases). The CDR3 length is 15 residues. The germline gives CDR1 SGHTA, CDR2 FQGNSA. CDR3 coding DNA: TGTGCCGGCAGCTTAGAGGGACTCCCGTCCTACGAGCAGTACTTC. Protein sequence: CAGSLEGLPSYEQYF.

The chain recombines TRBV2 with TRBJ2-2; D ambiguous. V lost 11 bases and J 0 bases, leaving 10 bases between the germline ends. This CDR3 is built from 13 residues. Germline lookup yields CDR1 SNHLY and CDR2 FYNNEI. DNA for the CDR3: TGTGCCGGCAACTCTGCGAACACCGGGGAGCTGTTTTTT. Residues: CAGNSANTGELFF.

The table lists this clonotype with many counts. The V gene is TRBV5-1, the J gene TRBJ2-5; tentatively, D is TRBD2 (6 bases). Germline lookup yields CDR1 SGHRS and CDR2 YFSETQ. V lost 4 bases and J lost 0, with 16 bases in between. CDR3 length: 16 amino acids. CDR3 bases: TGCGCCAGCAGCGGTGGCAGCGGGCTGTACCAAGAGACCCAGTACTTC. It encodes CASSGGSGLYQETQYF.

The chain carries TRBV19 and TRBJ1-6; D gene uncertain. The CDR3 contains 13 residues. V lost 3 bases and J 9 bases, leaving 9 bases between the germline ends. Per the germline V gene, CDR1 is LNHDA and CDR2 is SQIVND (reference sequence). The CDR3: CASSISRASPLHF. CDR3 sequence (DNA): TGTGCCAGTAGTATTAGTCGGGCTTCACCCCTCCACTTT. Full variable domain (outside the CDR3, taken from reference TRBV19 and TRBJ1-6): DGGITQSPKYLFRKEGQNVTLSCEQNLNHDAMYWYRQDPGQGLRLIYYSQIVNDFQKGDIAEGYSVSREKKESFPLTVTSAQKNPTAFYLCASSISRASPLHFGNGTRLTVT.

This clonotype was seen many times. The chain uses TRBV3-1 and TRBJ2-7; D unclear. Trimming left V 4 bases short and J 1 base short, with 11 bases between. The CDR3 extends over 14 amino acids. Looked up from germline, CDR1 is LGHDT and CDR2 is YNNKEL (reference sequence). In DNA form, the CDR3 reads TGTGCCAGCAGCCGAGCCCGGTCATCCTACGAGCAGTACTTC. Encoded protein: CASSRARSSYEQYF.

The J gene is TRBJ1-1, the V gene TRBV30; 11 bases are shared with TRBD1. Trimming at V came to 2 bases and at J to 3 bases, leaving 5 bases not matched to a gene. Germline assignment: CDR1 GTSNPN and CDR2 SVGIG (reference sequence). The length of the CDR3 is 15 residues. The CDR3 bases are TGTGCCTGGAGTACCCGGGACAGGGGGTACACTGAAGCTTTCTTT. Its protein product is CAWSTRDRGYTEAFF.

The CDR3 nucleotides read TGTGCCAGCAGAAAAATGGGGCAGGGTACGCAGTATTTT. Translation: CASRKMGQGTQYF. The chain employs TRBV28 and TRBJ2-3; D might be TRBD1 (5 bases). V was pared by 6 bases and J by 8 bases, with 15 bases between. Germline V gives CDR1 MDHEN, CDR2 SYDVKM. The CDR3 extends over 13 amino acids.

About this clonotype itself: Being one base from a much bigger clone, this may be a read error. V is TRBV30 and J is TRBJ1-1; possibly TRBD1 for D (6 bases). Germline V CDR1 and CDR2: GTSNPN, SVGIG (reference sequence). CDR3 size: 15 residues. The V and J ends lost 7 bases and 3 bases respectively, with 21 bases between them. CDR3 nucleotide sequence: TGTGCCTCCAAAGAGACCAGGAACAGGGACACTGAAGCTTTCTTT. Its protein is CASKETRNRDTEAFF.

Only a few counts were recorded for this clonotype. This may be a read error: a much more frequent sequence differs by one nucleotide. V is TRBV12-5 and J is TRBJ2-3; TRBD1 is a possible D gene (5 bases). Germline values: CDR1 LGHNT, CDR2 FRNRAP. The CDR3 is 16 amino acids. V gave up 4 bases and J gave up 6 bases, with 20 bases separating them. The CDR3 is CASGSVPGIRTDTQYF. DNA for the CDR3: TGTGCTAGTGGTTCGGTACCAGGGATAAGAACCGATACGCAGTATTTT.

This sequence joins TRBV6-5 and TRBJ1-1; D gene unclear. V lost 3 bases to trimming and J lost 4 bases, with 9 bases between them. This CDR3 has 13 residues. Germline V gene data show CDR1 as MNHEY and CDR2 as SVGAGI. The CDR3 loop is CASSYSGSTEAFF. DNA for the CDR3: TGTGCCAGCAGTTATTCCGGGAGCACTGAAGCTTTCTTT.

At least ten counts were recorded for this clonotype. The chain links TRBV7-2 to TRBJ2-7; 10 positions agree with TRBD2. Germline CDR1 SGHTA, CDR2 FQGNSA. The CDR3 covers 17 residues. The junction had 8 bases not matched to a gene; V was cut back by 1 base and J by 2 bases. The CDR3 sequence: CASSLGSTSGGAYEQYF. In DNA form, the CDR3 reads TGTGCCAGCAGCTTAGGGTCTACAAGCGGGGGGGCCTACGAGCAGTACTTC.

The rearrangement links TRBV30 to TRBJ2-7; maybe TRBD1 (6 bases). The germline gives CDR1 GTSNPN, CDR2 SVGIG (reference sequence). This CDR3 has 13 residues. V was trimmed by 3 bases and J by 2 bases, leaving 11 bases between them. Here the CDR3 DNA reads TGTGCCTGGAGCCTAGACAGGACCTACGAGCAGTACTTC. Its translation is CAWSLDRTYEQYF.

The rearrangement links TRBV10-3 to TRBJ2-1; D possibly corresponds to TRBD2 (5 bases). The tail of the sequence fits TRBJ2-7 better, so the J call may be wrong. Germline assignment: CDR1 ENHRY and CDR2 SYGVKD. This CDR3 contains 14 residues. The CDR3 coding sequence is TGTGCCATCAGAGCGGACTCCAGTAACAATGAGCAGTACTTC. This translates into CAIRADSSNNEQYF.

This clonotype was counted many times. This sequence joins TRBV7-9 and TRBJ2-1; tentative D call: TRBD2 (7 bases). Germline CDR1 SEHNR, CDR2 FQNEAQ (reference sequence). Deletions cut 3 bases from V and 5 bases from J, with 17 bases between. The CDR3 is 16 amino acids. The CDR3 nucleotides read TGTGCCAGCAGCTTTAGCGGCGGGGGCATCAACAATGAGCAGTTCTTC. Its translation: CASSFSGGGINNEQFF.

This chain uses TRBV20-1 with TRBJ2-5; D unclear. This CDR3 is built from 17 residues. The germline V gene has CDR1 DFQATT and CDR2 SNEGSKA (reference sequence). Trimming removed 0 bases from V and 5 bases from J, with 22 bases in between. In nucleotides, the CDR3 is TGCAGTGCTAGAGATCGATCGACTCGCCTCCCCCGGGAGACCCAGTACTTC. Translation: CSARDRSTRLPRETQYF.

This chain connects TRBV2 to TRBJ2-4; D is unclear. The J call may not be correct, given that the DNA end is closer to TRBJ2-7. The CDR3 spans 15 residues. Germline values: CDR1 SNHLY, CDR2 FYNNEI. The CDR3 reads CASTELARDSYEQYF. CDR3 bases: TGTGCCAGCACCGAGTTGGCCAGAGACTCCTACGAGCAGTACTTC.

This clonotype has at least ten counts. The chain links TRBV10-2 to TRBJ2-5; D possibly corresponds to TRBD2 (5 bases). Germline lookup yields CDR1 WSHSY and CDR2 SAAADI. The V and J ends lost 5 bases and 2 bases respectively, with 12 bases between them. There are 14 residues in the CDR3. Here the CDR3 DNA reads TGCGCCAGCAGTTTCGGGGTGCCACAAGAGACCCAGTACTTC. It codes for CASSFGVPQETQYF.